The T cell receptor beta chain described here comes from a study of graft-versus-host responses after intestinal transplantation. For the study at large: Grafts that recipients had were multivisceral, liver-intestinal, or isolated intestinal transplants. After anti-thymocyte globulin induction, recipients took tacrolimus and steroids for 3 to 4 years.

V trimming: 4 bases; J trimming: 5 bases; junction bases outside the gene matches: 7. The CDR3 extends over 14 amino acids. CDR1 is SGHNT, CDR2 YYREEE, per germline (reference sequence). TCRdb's copy holds only in-frame clones and misses some; the assay was immunoSEQ multiplex PCR. The sample records 20,000 to 25,000 clones, roughly 33% being singletons. This clone was observed a few times. Irradiated stimulators labeled with violet dye, some 200,000 in number, were plated with some 200,000 CFSE-labeled responders. Sorted cells were CFSE-low CD3+CD4+ or CD3+CD8+ proliferating responders. V usage is TRBV5-4 and J usage is TRBJ2-7; 9 positions match TRBD1. The material was alloreactive CD8+ T cells from a mixed lymphocyte reaction culture, obtained before intestinal transplant. Subset reported: CFSE-low proliferating T cells sorted from approximately 6-day pre-transplant mixed lymphocyte reaction (GvH or HvG direction). The clonotype originates from a human patient who received an intestinal transplant. DNA for the CDR3: TGTGCCAGCAGCGCCTGGGGACAGGGCGACGAGCAGTACTTC. This translates into CASSAWGQGDEQYF.